These 28 T cell receptor beta chains came from one sample sequenced in a study of CD8+ T cells in alopecia areata. The sequencing template was cDNA reverse transcribed from extracted RNA. The protocol was immunoSEQ multiplex PCR, while the TCRdb copy is restricted to in-frame clones and leaves out a portion. The table lists some 180,000 clones, roughly 56% of them singletons. Sequencing was carried out using CD8+ T cells sorted from blood. The source of these receptors is a human donor in good health.

This chain connects TRBV7-9 to TRBJ1-1; 9 bases match TRBD1. Germline values: CDR1 SEHNR, CDR2 FQNEAQ (reference sequence). Trimming removed 3 bases from V and 5 bases from J; junction bases left unmatched: 4. The CDR3 is 14 residues long. The CDR3 DNA reads TGTGCCAGCAGCTTGGGGACAGGGAGTACTGAAGCTTTCTTT. Translating it yields CASSLGTGSTEAFF.

Of note for this clone: A read error may account for a junction end that differs from germline. This chain connects TRBV29-1 to TRBJ1-2; D is ambiguous. Germline assignment: CDR1 SQVTM and CDR2 ANQGSEA. The CDR3 spans 11 residues. The CDR3: CSDCYGKGCTF. CDR3 nucleotide sequence: TGCAGCGATTGCTATGGGAAGGGCTGCACCTTC.

V usage is TRBV14 and J usage is TRBJ1-2; 7 nucleotides line up with TRBD1. The CDR3 length is 14 residues. The V segment lost 0 bases and the J segment 5 bases; nucleotides outside the gene matches: 3. Germline CDR1 is SGHDN and CDR2 is FVKESK. The CDR3 loop is CASSQEGQRYGYTF. CDR3 sequence (DNA): TGTGCCAGCAGCCAAGAGGGACAGCGTTATGGCTACACCTTC. Using reference TRBV14 and TRBJ1-2 for the parts outside the CDR3, the full variable domain is EAGVTQFPSHSVIEKGQTVTLRCDPISGHDNLYWYRRVMGKEIKFLLHFVKESKQDESGMPNNRFLAERTGGTYSTLKVQPAELEDSGVYFCASSQEGQRYGYTFGSGTRLTVV.

This clone showed up just a few times. A junction end diverges from the germline sequence, so it may reflect a read error. The CDR3 DNA reads TGCGCCAGCAGTCATGGAACCGGGCCCTCTAATTCACCCCTCCACTTT. It codes for CASSHGTGPSNSPLHF. The chain recombines TRBV5-8 with TRBJ1-6; D not certain. CDR1 is SGHTS and CDR2 is YDEGEE in the germline V gene. This CDR3 is built from 16 residues.

This sequence joins TRBV30 and TRBJ2-7, with D unclear. CDR3 length: 13 amino acids. V shed 4 bases and J shed 0 bases, with 10 bases lying between them. Germline V gene sequence: CDR1 GTSNPN, CDR2 SVGIG (reference sequence). CDR3 sequence (DNA): TGTGCCTGGATCGGCACATCCTCCTACGAGCAGTACTTC. As protein: CAWIGTSSYEQYF. The full variable domain, completed using reference TRBV30 and TRBJ2-7, is SQTIHQWPATLVQPVGSPLSLECTVEGTSNPNLYWYRQAAGRGLQLLFYSVGIGQISSEVPQNLSASRPQDRQFILSSKKLLLSDSGFYLCAWIGTSSYEQYFGPGTRLTVT.

The rearrangement joins TRBV27 to TRBJ2-1, with D hard to call. CDR1 and CDR2 (germline): MNHEY, SMNVEV (reference sequence). The CDR3 contains 15 residues. Trimming took off 1 base at V and 7 bases at J, with 14 bases between the two ends. The CDR3 nucleotides are TGTGCCAGCAGTTTATGGCCCGGCCCAAGGAATGAGCAGTTCTTC. This translates into CASSLWPGPRNEQFF.

For this clone: Other DNA sequences within the sample encode an identical CDR3. The chain couples TRBV30 to TRBJ2-7; the D call may be TRBD1 or TRBD2 (5 bases each). This CDR3 region has 14 residues. CDR1 GTSNPN and CDR2 SVGIG come from the germline V gene (reference sequence). The V end lost 1 base, the J end lost 3 bases, and 13 bases lay between the germline ends. As DNA, the CDR3 is TGTGCCTGGAGTGCCTCGGGACGGATCTACGAGCAGTACTTC. This codes for CAWSASGRIYEQYF.

The chain joins TRBV4-1 to TRBJ2-2, with no clear D. The ends were cut back, 3 bases at V and 8 bases at J, with 7 bases in the middle. Germline CDR1 reads MGHRA; CDR2 reads YSYEKL. The CDR3 is 12 amino acids. The DNA of the CDR3 is TGCGCCAGCAGCCATATGGAGGGGGAGCTGTTTTTT. Its protein is CASSHMEGELFF.

This clone has just a few counts. This chain links TRBV7-9 with TRBJ2-1; TRBD1 aligns across 8 bases. The trim removed 3 bases at V and 6 bases at J, leaving 7 bases unmatched. The CDR3 has 15 amino acids. The germline CDR1 and CDR2 sequences are SEHNR and FQNEAQ (reference sequence). Written as DNA, the CDR3 is TGTGCCAGCAGCTTGAAGGCAGGGGGCCGCAATGAGCAGTTCTTC. Translating gives CASSLKAGGRNEQFF.

The gene calls are TRBV7-9 and TRBJ2-5; D is unresolved. The CDR3 contains 14 residues. Trimming took off 0 bases at V and 3 bases at J, with 8 bases between the two ends. Germline V lookup: CDR1 SEHNR, CDR2 FQNEAQ (reference sequence). CDR3 DNA: TGTGCCAGCAGCTTAGCCCTAAGGGAAGAGACCCAGTACTTC. Residues: CASSLALREETQYF.

The chain has TRBV7-9 and TRBJ2-5; 7 nucleotides line up with TRBD1. The CDR3 spans 15 residues. Germline V gene data show CDR1 as SEHNR and CDR2 as FQNEAQ (reference sequence). V lost 4 bases, J lost 4 bases, and 9 bases stayed unmatched. The chain's CDR3 is CASSSPDRPGETQYF. In DNA, the CDR3 is TGTGCCAGCAGCTCGCCGGACAGGCCGGGAGAGACCCAGTACTTC.

The rearrangement uses TRBV7-9 and TRBJ1-2; no firm D call. The CDR3 sequence is 13 residues long. Trimming shortened V by 8 bases and J by 1 base, and 11 bases separated the two germline ends. CDR1 is SEHNR, CDR2 FQNEAQ, per germline (reference sequence). CDR3 protein: CASHPWVNYGYTF. DNA for the CDR3: TGTGCCAGCCATCCTTGGGTTAACTATGGCTACACCTTC.

On this clone itself: This sample also contains other DNA sequences that code for the same CDR3. This chain links TRBV9 with TRBJ2-7; no reliable D call. The CDR3 totals 12 residues. Germline V gene lookup returns CDR1 SGDLS and CDR2 YYNGEE. The V gene lost 3 bases and the J gene lost 4 bases, with 8 bases spanning the gap. CDR3 sequence (DNA): TGTGCCAGCAGCGCTCCTGGTTACGAGCAGTACTTC. Amino acid sequence: CASSAPGYEQYF.

This rearrangement joins TRBV4-1 to TRBJ1-2; D ambiguous. The germline V and J ends were trimmed by 3 bases and 0 bases, with 5 bases remaining between them. CDR3 length: 13 amino acids. Germline lookup yields CDR1 MGHRA and CDR2 YSYEKL. Written as DNA, the CDR3 is TGCGCCAGCAGCCACCTAACTAACTATGGCTACACCTTC. Amino acids: CASSHLTNYGYTF.

The chain recombines TRBV15 with TRBJ1-1; D not resolved. V was clipped by 0 bases and J by 1 base, with 9 bases between them. The CDR3 length is 15 residues. CDR1 LNHNV and CDR2 YYDKDF come from the germline V gene (reference sequence). The CDR3 DNA reads as TGTGCCACCAGCAGAGAGGCAGCCCCGAACACTGAAGCTTTCTTT. As protein: CATSREAAPNTEAFF.

The chain uses TRBV6-5 and TRBJ1-2; 7 nucleotides agree with TRBD1. The CDR3 runs 13 residues. CDR1 MNHEY and CDR2 SVGAGI come from the germline V gene. The V gene end was trimmed by 5 bases and the J gene end by 8 bases; junction bases not matched to a gene: 8. DNA for the CDR3: TGTGCCAGCAGTAACGACAGGGTCAGAGGCTACACCTTC. As protein: CASSNDRVRGYTF.

The table lists this clone with a few counts. V gene TRBV15 combines with J gene TRBJ1-4, with D unclear. Germline CDR1 and CDR2: LNHNV and YYDKDF (reference sequence). V dropped 0 bases and J dropped 7 bases, with 15 bases sitting between them. The CDR3 runs 16 residues. This CDR3 reads CATSRDGGGGSEKLFF. DNA for the CDR3: TGTGCCACCAGCAGAGATGGAGGAGGAGGGAGTGAAAAACTGTTTTTT.

The rearrangement uses TRBV29-1 and TRBJ1-1; no clear D gene. Germline V gives CDR1 SQVTM, CDR2 ANQGSEA. There are 14 residues in the CDR3. V gave up 1 base and J gave up 5 bases, with 14 bases separating them. The CDR3 bases are TGCAGCGTTGAAGGGGTCCCTTTAGGGACTGAAGCTTTCTTT. This gives the protein CSVEGVPLGTEAFF.

This chain uses TRBV25-1 with TRBJ2-7; D gene ambiguous. Germline assignment: CDR1 MGHDK and CDR2 SYGVNS. The CDR3 runs to 13 residues. The germline V and J ends were trimmed by 3 bases and 4 bases, with 10 bases remaining between them. The CDR3 DNA reads as TGTGCCAGCAGTGACCTCGACGTTTACGAGCAGTACTTC. It translates to CASSDLDVYEQYF.

The CDR3 nucleotides are TGCAGCGTGGAAACAGGGGCAGGCACAGATACGCAGTATTTT. This sequence encodes CSVETGAGTDTQYF. V gene TRBV29-1 combines with J gene TRBJ2-3; 7 bases match TRBD1. The CDR3 contains 14 residues. Trimming cost V 6 bases and J 1 base; bases outside gene matches: 7. In germline, CDR1 is SQVTM, CDR2 ANQGSEA.

The chain combines TRBV13 with TRBJ2-5; TRBD2 might be the D (6 bases). CDR1 and CDR2 from the germline V gene are PRHDT and FYEKMQ (reference sequence). Trimming took off 1 base at V and 2 bases at J, with 11 bases between the two ends. This CDR3 is built from 15 residues. CDR3 residues: CASSLEAEGQETQYF. For the CDR3, the DNA is TGTGCCAGCAGCTTAGAGGCGGAGGGGCAAGAGACCCAGTACTTC.

This clone was counted between two and nine times. This chain connects TRBV9 to TRBJ1-5, with 9 bases that match TRBD1. Trimming at V came to 2 bases and at J to 5 bases, leaving 8 bases not matched to a gene. The CDR3 extends over 16 amino acids. The germline gives CDR1 SGDLS, CDR2 YYNGEE. The CDR3 DNA sequence: TGTGCCAGCAGCGTCACTGACAGGGGGGGATATCAGCCCCAGCATTTT. Translation: CASSVTDRGGYQPQHF. The complete variable domain, with remaining parts taken from reference TRBV9 and TRBJ1-5, reads DSGVTQTPKHLITATGQRVTLRCSPRSGDLSVYWYQQSLDQGLQFLIQYYNGEERAKGNILERFSAQQFPDLHSELNLSSLELGDSALYFCASSVTDRGGYQPQHFGDGTRLSIL.

This clone was seen a handful of times. The V and J genes are TRBV10-3 and TRBJ2-1; 8 bases are shared with TRBD2. The J segment lost 5 bases and the V segment lost 6 bases, leaving 9 bases of the junction unmatched. In germline, CDR1 is ENHRY, CDR2 SYGVKD. The CDR3 has 15 residues. CDR3 sequence (DNA): TGTGCCATCAGGGGGACTAGTCCGTTAAACAATGAGCAGTTCTTC. It codes for CAIRGTSPLNNEQFF.

Here the CDR3 DNA reads TGTGCCAGCAGTTGGACAAGGCCGGCCACTGAAGCTTTCTTT. Its protein is CASSWTRPATEAFF. The rearrangement uses TRBV27 and TRBJ1-1; a possible D gene is TRBD1 (5 bases). CDR1 is MNHEY and CDR2 is SMNVEV in the germline V gene (reference sequence). The V end was cut by 4 bases, the J end by 4 bases, with 13 bases between. The CDR3 is made up of 14 amino acids.

J is TRBJ2-3 and V is TRBV29-1; 11 bases are a match to TRBD2. Per the germline V gene, CDR1 is SQVTM and CDR2 is ANQGSEA. This CDR3 has 18 residues. V gave up 1 base and J gave up 3 bases; unmatched junction bases: 12. The CDR3 bases are TGCAGCGTTGAAGGCGCAACGGAAACTAGCGGGGGTACAGATACGCAGTATTTT. Translation gives CSVEGATETSGGTDTQYF.

The chain uses TRBV30 and TRBJ2-3, with D possibly being TRBD1 (7 bases). Trimming pared 5 bases from V and 3 bases from J, leaving 12 bases between. Germline V gene data show CDR1 as GTSNPN and CDR2 as SVGIG (reference sequence). The CDR3 runs 13 residues. The CDR3 coding sequence is TGTGCCTGGGAACAGGGGAGGACAGATACGCAGTATTTT. It yields the protein CAWEQGRTDTQYF.

This chain connects TRBV14 to TRBJ2-3, with D possibly TRBD2 on 6 matching bases. Germline loops: CDR1 SGHDN, CDR2 FVKESK. The V end was cut by 4 bases, the J end by 5 bases, with 16 bases between. CDR3 length: 15 amino acids. For the CDR3, the DNA is TGTGCCAGCAGCCCTGGAGGGCTTCAACGAGATACGCAGTATTTT. As protein: CASSPGGLQRDTQYF. The entire variable domain, with the rest obtained from reference TRBV14 and TRBJ2-3, is as follows: EAGVTQFPSHSVIEKGQTVTLRCDPISGHDNLYWYRRVMGKEIKFLLHFVKESKQDESGMPNNRFLAERTGGTYSTLKVQPAELEDSGVYFCASSPGGLQRDTQYFGPGTRLTVL.

This clone was seen ten or more times. This sequence joins TRBV4-2 and TRBJ2-7; D not resolved. The CDR3 runs 14 residues. Germline-derived CDR1 and CDR2 are LGHNA and YNFKEQ. With 1 base removed from V and 5 bases from J, the gap between germline ends came to 12 bases. This CDR3 reads CASSQGAAPDEQYF. DNA of the CDR3: TGTGCCAGCAGCCAAGGGGCTGCCCCCGACGAGCAGTACTTC.